This T cell receptor beta chain stems from a study of blood T cell repertoires in COVID-19. Study-wide context: Sites in the United States, Italy and Spain provided acute and convalescent COVID-19 samples.

This clone was recorded a few times. Germline V lookup: CDR1 SGHNT, CDR2 YYREEE (reference sequence). V was pared by 2 bases and J by 4 bases, with 12 bases between. The CDR3 spans 14 residues. Measured with immunoSEQ multiplex PCR; TCRdb has only the in-frame clones, and not every one. The sample yields some 320,000 clones, 70% to 90% seen once. This receptor was identified in a woman aged 25 to 39 who had recovered from COVID-19. This chain links TRBV5-4 with TRBJ1-1, with D perhaps TRBD1 (6 bases). Source material: peripheral blood. Here the CDR3 reads CASSLTGISTEAFF. DNA of the CDR3: TGTGCCAGCAGCTTAACAGGGATTTCCACTGAAGCTTTCTTT.